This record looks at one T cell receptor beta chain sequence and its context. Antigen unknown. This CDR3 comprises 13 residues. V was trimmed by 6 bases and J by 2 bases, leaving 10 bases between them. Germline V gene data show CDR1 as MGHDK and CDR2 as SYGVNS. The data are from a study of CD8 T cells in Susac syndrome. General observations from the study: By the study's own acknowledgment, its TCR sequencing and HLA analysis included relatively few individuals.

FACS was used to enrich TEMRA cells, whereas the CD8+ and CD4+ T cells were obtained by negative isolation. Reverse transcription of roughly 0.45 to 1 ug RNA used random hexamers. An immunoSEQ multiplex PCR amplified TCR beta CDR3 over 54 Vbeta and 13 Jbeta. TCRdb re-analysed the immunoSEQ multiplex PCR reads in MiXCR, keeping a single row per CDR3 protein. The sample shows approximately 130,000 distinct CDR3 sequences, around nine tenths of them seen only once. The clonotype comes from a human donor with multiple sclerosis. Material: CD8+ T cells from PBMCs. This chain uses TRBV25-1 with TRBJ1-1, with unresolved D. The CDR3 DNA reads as TGTGCCAGCAGGGGAGGCGCAAACACTGAAGCTTTCTTT. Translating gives CASRGGANTEAFF. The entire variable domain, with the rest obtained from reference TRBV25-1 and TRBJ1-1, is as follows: EADIYQTPRYLVIGTGKKITLECSQTMGHDKMYWYQQDPGMELHLIHYSYGVNSTEKGDLSSESTVSRIRTEHFPLTLESARPSHTSQYLCASRGGANTEAFFGQGTRLTVV.